This TCR beta chain is drawn from a study of cytomegalovirus exposure and HLA in healthy donors. Notes on the study in general: According to reports, the classifier identified cytomegalovirus status with high specificity and sensitivity. Among TCR sequences, most were rare, though some public TCRs appeared in many donors.

Concerning this clone: Antigen specificity is unknown.

The donors were part of the validation cohort, which consisted of more than 90 subjects and was separate from the first cohort of 600 to 850 subjects. Per germline, CDR1 MNHEY and CDR2 SMNVEV (reference sequence). V was trimmed by 1 base and J by 1 base, leaving 13 bases between them. The CDR3 consists of 16 residues. The protocol was immunoSEQ multiplex PCR, while the TCRdb copy is restricted to in-frame clones and leaves out a portion. This table holds around 130,000 clones, about nine tenths found once. Sequenced material: PBMCs. The rearrangement joins TRBV27 to TRBJ1-2, with D hard to call. This clonotype was obtained from a young man in good health and CMV-seronegative. The CDR3 region has the DNA TGTGCCAGCAGTTTATTCTCTGATCAACATAACTATGGCTACACCTTC. Amino acid sequence: CASSLFSDQHNYGYTF.